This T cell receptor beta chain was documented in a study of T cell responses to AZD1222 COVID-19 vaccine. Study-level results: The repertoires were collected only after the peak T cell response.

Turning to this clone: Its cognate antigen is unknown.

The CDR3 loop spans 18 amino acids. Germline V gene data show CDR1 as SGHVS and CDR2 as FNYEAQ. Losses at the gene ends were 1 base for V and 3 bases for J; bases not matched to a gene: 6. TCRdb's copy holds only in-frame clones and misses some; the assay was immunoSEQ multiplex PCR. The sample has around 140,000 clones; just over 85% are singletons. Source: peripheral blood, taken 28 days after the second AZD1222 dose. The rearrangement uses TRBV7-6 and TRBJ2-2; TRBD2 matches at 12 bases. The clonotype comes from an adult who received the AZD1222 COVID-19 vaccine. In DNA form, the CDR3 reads TGTGCCAGCAGCTTAGTACTAGCGGGAGGCAAGGACACCGGGGAGCTGTTTTTT. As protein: CASSLVLAGGKDTGELFF.